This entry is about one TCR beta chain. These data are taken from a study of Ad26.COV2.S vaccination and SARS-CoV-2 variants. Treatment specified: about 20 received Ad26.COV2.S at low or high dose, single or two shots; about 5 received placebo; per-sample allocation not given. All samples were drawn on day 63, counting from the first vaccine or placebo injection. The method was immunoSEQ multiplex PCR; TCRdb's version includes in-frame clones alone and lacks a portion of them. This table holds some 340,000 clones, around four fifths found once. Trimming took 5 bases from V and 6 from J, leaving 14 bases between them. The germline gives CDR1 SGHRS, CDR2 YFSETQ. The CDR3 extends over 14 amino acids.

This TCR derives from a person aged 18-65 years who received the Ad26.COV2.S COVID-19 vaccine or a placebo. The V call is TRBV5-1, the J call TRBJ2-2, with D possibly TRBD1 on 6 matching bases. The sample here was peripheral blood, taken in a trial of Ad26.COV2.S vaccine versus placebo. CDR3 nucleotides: TGCGCCAGCAGACCGGGACATGAGGCCGGGGAGCTGTTTTTT. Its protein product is CASRPGHEAGELFF.